The source of this TCR beta chain is a study of T cell changes during pregnancy in multiple sclerosis. Sequencing was performed with immunoSEQ multiplex PCR; in TCRdb, only in-frame clones are kept and a portion is missing. The data contain roughly 40,000 clones, roughly nine tenths of them seen just once; the ten biggest clones take up 0.95% to 1.5%. The table lists this clone with a count of one. One end of the junction fails to match germline, which may point to a read error. The same CDR3 can be traced to other DNA sequences in this sample. Germline values: CDR1 MNHEY, CDR2 SVGAGI. The CDR3 contains 14 residues.

The sequencing used peripheral blood, collected before pregnancy. This chain links TRBV6-5 with TRBJ1-2, with TRBD1 as a possible D gene (5 bases). The TCR was taken from a female donor with multiple sclerosis, enrolled in a pregnancy study. CDR3 coding DNA: TGCGCCAGCAGTTACTCGACAGAGGCCTATGGCTACACCTTC. Translating gives CASSYSTEAYGYTF.